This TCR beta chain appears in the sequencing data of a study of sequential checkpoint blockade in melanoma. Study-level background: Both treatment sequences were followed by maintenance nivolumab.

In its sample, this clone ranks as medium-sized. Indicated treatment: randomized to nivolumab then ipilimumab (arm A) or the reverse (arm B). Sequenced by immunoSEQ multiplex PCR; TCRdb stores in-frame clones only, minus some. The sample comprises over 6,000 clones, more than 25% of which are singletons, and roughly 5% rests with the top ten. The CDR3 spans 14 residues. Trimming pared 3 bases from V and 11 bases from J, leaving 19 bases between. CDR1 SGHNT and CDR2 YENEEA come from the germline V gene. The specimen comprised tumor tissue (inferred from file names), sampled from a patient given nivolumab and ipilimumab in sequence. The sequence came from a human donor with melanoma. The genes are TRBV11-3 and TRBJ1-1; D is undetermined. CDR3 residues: CASSLNRVRNGAFF. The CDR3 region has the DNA TGTGCCAGCAGCTTGAACAGAGTTCGGAACGGGGCTTTCTTT.